Listed below are T cell receptor beta chains from one sample, sequenced in a study of T cells after somatic rescue of genetic block. Profiled with immunoSEQ multiplex PCR; TCRdb holds only in-frame clones, not every one. The table records tens of thousands of clones, just under 95% of them present only once. The sample consisted of peripheral blood mononuclear cells (PBMCs). These receptors were obtained from a man aged 35 to 55. Each CDR3 is given with its conserved first and last residue. The D gene is left open where the match is weak. Some rows have no size entry. The others give once, few or many, or a class for an expanded clone.

clone size,J gene,D gene,V gene,CDR3 protein,CDR3 DNA
-,TRBJ1-1,-,TRBV10-3,CAISESGGLNTEAFF,TGTGCCATCAGTGAGTCAGGGGGGCTGAACACTGAAGCTTTCTTT
-,TRBJ1-5,-,TRBV5-6,CASSFTGTPKNQPQHF,TGTGCCAGCAGTTTTACCGGGACACCTAAAAATCAGCCCCAGCATTTT
once,TRBJ2-5,TRBD1,TRBV5-4,CASTKNRGSQETQYF,TGTGCCAGCACTAAGAACAGGGGATCCCAAGAGACCCAGTACTTC
-,TRBJ1-2,-,TRBV5-4,CASSSDSYGYTF,TGTGCCAGCAGCTCCGACAGCTATGGCTACACCTTC
-,TRBJ1-5,-,TRBV6-5,CASSRDGMFGQPQHF,TGTGCCAGCAGTAGGGACGGCATGTTCGGTCAGCCCCAGCATTTT
-,TRBJ1-1,-,TRBV5-1,CASSLSLNTEAFF,TGCGCCAGCAGCTTGTCCCTGAACACTGAAGCTTTCTTT
once,TRBJ2-5,-,TRBV5-1,CASSPTGFGETQYF,TGCGCCAGCAGCCCAACAGGGTTTGGAGAGACCCAGTACTTC
once,TRBJ2-2,-,TRBV7-2,CASSFYTNTGELFF,TGTGCCAGCAGCTTTTACACCAACACCGGGGAGCTGTTTTTT
-,TRBJ2-7,-,TRBV30,CAWRFRGGYEQYF,TGTGCCTGGAGATTCCGGGGCGGGTACGAGCAGTACTTC
once,TRBJ2-7,-,TRBV27,CASSFKLGYEQYF,TGTGCCAGCAGTTTCAAACTAGGCTACGAGCAGTACTTC
-,TRBJ1-2,-,TRBV18,CASSPANYGYTF,TGTGCCAGCTCACCAGCCAACTATGGCTACACCTTC
-,TRBJ2-2,TRBD2,TRBV7-8,CASSPLAGANTGELFF,TGTGCCAGCAGCCCATTAGCGGGAGCGAACACCGGGGAGCTGTTTTTT
-,TRBJ2-1,-,TRBV5-1,CASSGQAAGVNEQFF,TGCGCCAGCAGCGGACAGGCAGCGGGGGTGAATGAGCAGTTCTTC
-,TRBJ1-1,TRBD1,TRBV7-9,CASSGRDRGLTEAFF,TGTGCCAGCAGCGGACGGGACAGGGGGCTCACTGAAGCTTTCTTT
-,TRBJ2-7,TRBD1,TRBV7-9,CASFTGENDEQYF,TGTGCCAGCTTTACAGGGGAAAACGACGAGCAGTACTTC
few,TRBJ1-1,-,TRBV6-5,CASSSPRGSTEAFF,TGTGCCAGCAGTTCCCCGCGGGGCAGCACTGAAGCTTTCTTT
-,TRBJ2-7,TRBD2,TRBV5-1,CASSSTSGAYEQYF,TGCGCCAGCAGCTCGACTAGCGGGGCGTACGAGCAGTACTTC
-,TRBJ2-1,-,TRBV9,CASSVGWNEQFF,TGTGCCAGCAGCGTAGGGTGGAATGAGCAGTTCTTC
once,TRBJ1-2,-,TRBV19,CASSREPWNYGYTF,TGTGCCAGTAGTAGAGAACCTTGGAACTATGGCTACACCTTC
-,TRBJ2-4,-,TRBV7-9,CASSLEGQGPKNIQYF,TGTGCCAGCAGCTTAGAAGGTCAGGGTCCCAAAAACATTCAGTACTTC
-,TRBJ2-7,-,TRBV4-3,CASSQEVSYYEQYF,TGCGCCAGCAGCCAAGAGGTCAGCTACTACGAGCAGTACTTC